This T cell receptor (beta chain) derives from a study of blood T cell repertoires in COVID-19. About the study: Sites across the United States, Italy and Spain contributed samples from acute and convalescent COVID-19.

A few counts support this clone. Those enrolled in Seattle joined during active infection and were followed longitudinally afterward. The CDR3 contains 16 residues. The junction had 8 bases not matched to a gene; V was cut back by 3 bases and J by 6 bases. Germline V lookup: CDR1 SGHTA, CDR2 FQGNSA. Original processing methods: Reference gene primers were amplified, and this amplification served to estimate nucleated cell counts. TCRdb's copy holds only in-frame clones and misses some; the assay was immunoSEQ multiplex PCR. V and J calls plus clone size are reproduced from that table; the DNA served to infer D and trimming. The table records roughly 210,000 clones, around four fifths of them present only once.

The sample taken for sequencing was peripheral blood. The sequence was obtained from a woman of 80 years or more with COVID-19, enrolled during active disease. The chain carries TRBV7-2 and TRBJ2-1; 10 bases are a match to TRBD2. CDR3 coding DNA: TGTGCCAGCAGCTTCAGCGGGGGGGGAATTCCCAATGAGCAGTTCTTC. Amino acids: CASSFSGGGIPNEQFF.